One and the same sample provided the 13 T cell receptor beta chains below, sequenced in a study of blood T cell repertoires in COVID-19 (dated by TCRdb to 2020 to 2021). The library was generated by the immunoSEQ multiplex PCR assay. TCRdb retrieved this table from immuneACCESS and kept in-frame rearrangements only. Not all clones are present; in checked studies, unresolved V genes account for under half, and no reason is known for the remainder. For this sample there are under 200,000 clones; approximately 85% appear just once. The ten top clones hold 9.8% of the sample. Material for sequencing was peripheral blood. The source of these receptors is an elderly woman with acute or convalescent COVID-19.

This sequence joins TRBV4-1 and TRBJ2-5, with a weak D call TRBD2 (6 bases). In germline, CDR1 is MGHRA, CDR2 YSYEKL. V lost 4 bases and J lost 5, with 14 bases in between. The CDR3 is made up of 14 amino acids. CDR3 DNA sequence: TGCGCCAGCAGCCGTGAGGCGGGATTCGAGACCCAGTACTTC. Translation: CASSREAGFETQYF.

The chain joins TRBV27 to TRBJ1-1; TRBD1 is a possible D gene (6 bases). CDR3 length equals 15 residues. Per germline, CDR1 MNHEY and CDR2 SMNVEV (reference sequence). Trimming pared 3 bases from V and 0 bases from J, leaving 11 bases between. The CDR3 sequence is CASSLDSLMNTEAFF. CDR3 in DNA: TGTGCCAGCAGTTTGGACAGCCTCATGAACACTGAAGCTTTCTTT.

J is TRBJ1-1 and V is TRBV7-9, with unresolved D. The germline V gene encodes CDR1 SEHNR and CDR2 FQNEAQ (reference sequence). This CDR3 has 14 residues. Deletions cut 5 bases from V and 3 bases from J, with 13 bases between. The CDR3 protein is CASSIGLRDTEAFF. The CDR3 DNA is TGTGCCAGCAGCATAGGCCTTAGAGACACTGAAGCTTTCTTT.

The chain combines TRBV6-2 or TRBV6-3 with TRBJ1-2; no clear D. The CDR3 is made up of 14 amino acids. Germline V gives CDR1 MNHEY, CDR2 SVGEGT. V lost 2 bases and J 4 bases, leaving 11 bases between the germline ends. The CDR3 sequence is CASSYRPRGYGYTF. The CDR3 coding sequence is TGTGCCAGCAGTTACCGCCCGAGAGGCTATGGCTACACCTTC.

This chain links TRBV19 with TRBJ1-4; 11 nucleotides agree with TRBD1. Per the germline V gene, CDR1 is LNHDA and CDR2 is SQIVND (reference sequence). Germline trimming cut 4 bases from V and 4 bases from J; bases unmatched to any gene: 5. CDR3 size: 16 residues. CDR3 sequence: CASSSPGTGGNEKLFF. CDR3 sequence (DNA): TGTGCCAGTAGTAGCCCCGGGACAGGGGGTAATGAAAAACTGTTTTTT. Full variable domain (rest looked up from reference TRBV19 and TRBJ1-4): DGGITQSPKYLFRKEGQNVTLSCEQNLNHDAMYWYRQDPGQGLRLIYYSQIVNDFQKGDIAEGYSVSREKKESFPLTVTSAQKNPTAFYLCASSSPGTGGNEKLFFGSGTQLSVL.

The genes are TRBV6-1 and TRBJ1-1, with TRBD1 matching 10 bases. The V gene's germline CDR1 is MNHNS and CDR2 SASEGT. The CDR3 length is 16 residues. V lost 0 bases and J lost 6; bases outside the gene matches: 7. The CDR3 region has the DNA TGTGCCAGCAGTGAAGCGCTAGGGACAGGGGCTCCTGAAGCTTTCTTT. The encoded protein is CASSEALGTGAPEAFF.

The chain employs TRBV18 and TRBJ2-7, with a tentative D call TRBD1 (6 bases). Trimming took off 3 bases at V and 7 bases at J, with 10 bases between the two ends. Germline CDR1 is KGHSH and CDR2 is LQKENI. The CDR3 spans 12 residues. This CDR3 reads CASSPSQGEQYF. Written as DNA, the CDR3 is TGTGCCAGCTCACCGTCCCAGGGGGAGCAGTACTTC.

The rearrangement links TRBV5-1 to TRBJ1-4, with D unclear. Trimming removed 0 bases from V and 5 bases from J, with 11 bases in between. This CDR3 region has 15 residues. Germline CDR1 is SGHRS and CDR2 is YFSETQ. The DNA for the CDR3 is TGCGCCAGCAGCTTGGCAGGACTAAAAAATGAAAAACTGTTTTTT. Amino acids: CASSLAGLKNEKLFF.

CDR3 nucleotides: TGTGCCAGCAGCTGGACTATGGCGGAGGGTGAGCAGTTCTTC. Its protein is CASSWTMAEGEQFF. J is TRBJ2-1 and V is TRBV6-2 or TRBV6-3, with D maybe TRBD2 (6 bases). CDR1 is MNHEY, CDR2 SVGEGT, per germline. Trimming stripped 6 bases from V and 9 bases from J, with 18 bases between. The CDR3 consists of 14 residues.

This clone was counted a few times. The CDR3 protein is CASSPRGRGGRQEQFF. The CDR3 DNA follows: TGTGCCAGCAGCCCCCGGGGGCGGGGGGGCCGACAGGAGCAGTTCTTC. J is TRBJ2-1 and V is TRBV7-2; 9 nucleotides align to TRBD2. Germline lookup yields CDR1 SGHTA and CDR2 FQGNSA. The CDR3 contains 16 residues. Unmatched junction bases numbered 15, after V lost 5 bases and J lost 10 bases.

The chain combines TRBV11-2 with TRBJ2-3, with 7 nucleotides matching TRBD2. The J segment lost 5 bases and the V segment lost 1 base, leaving 6 bases of the junction unmatched. The length of the CDR3 is 15 residues. In germline, CDR1 is SGHAT, CDR2 FQNNGV. CDR3: CASSLGGRAVDTQYF. The CDR3 region has the DNA TGTGCCAGCAGCTTAGGGGGGAGGGCCGTAGATACGCAGTATTTT.

The chain couples TRBV3-1 (or the pseudogene TRBV3-2) to TRBJ1-2, with D perhaps matching TRBD1 (5 bases). The CDR3 is 14 amino acids. The V end was cut by 3 bases, the J end by 8 bases, with 16 bases between. Germline V gene data show CDR1 as LGHDT and CDR2 as YNNKEL (reference sequence). DNA of the CDR3: TGTGCCAGCAGCCAGCGGGGCAGTCAGCGGGGCTACACCTTC. This translates into CASSQRGSQRGYTF.

The chain is built from TRBV27 and TRBJ1-5; TRBD1 is a possible D gene (5 bases). Per germline, CDR1 MNHEY and CDR2 SMNVEV (reference sequence). The length of the CDR3 is 14 residues. Trimming cost V 3 bases and J 3 bases, with 9 bases left between them. CDR3: CASSFGRDNQPQHF. The CDR3 DNA reads as TGTGCCAGCAGTTTTGGCAGGGACAATCAGCCCCAGCATTTT.